The entry that follows covers one T cell receptor beta chain sequence. No cognate antigen has been identified for it. Base qualities are not recorded, but no much larger clone differs from it by a single base. The ViraFEST assay stimulated PBMC with viral peptide pools and then used TCR sequencing to identify antigen-specific CD4+ T cell clonotypes by expansion. After more than 9 days of culture, CD4+ T cells were isolated with the EasySep CD4+ T cell isolation kit. None of the healthy vaccine recipients had a prior SARS-CoV-2 infection, which was confirmed by nucleocapsid antibody tests that came back negative both before and after vaccination. Each well held around 1.9 million PBMC cultured in IMDM containing around 5% human AB serum, roughly 9.6 IU/ml IL-2 and gentamicin, along with about 10 ug/ml peptides. On days 3 and 7, half of the culture medium was replaced with fresh IL-2-containing medium. Each peptide stimulation condition was cultured in triplicate wells unless otherwise noted. PBMC were separated from whole blood using Ficoll-Paque Plus gradient centrifugation and were then either cryopreserved at -140C or used fresh. Overlapping peptide pools spanned the spike proteins of SARS-CoV-2 and the common cold coronaviruses HCoV-NL63, HCoV-OC43 and HCoV-229E. The QIAamp micro DNA kit was used to extract genomic DNA from the cultured CD4+ T cells.

Libraries came from the immunoSEQ multiplex PCR assay. TCR beta CDR3 sequencing was performed on DNA from the cultured, isolated CD4+ T cells. Processing in the source paper ran as follows. Non-productive TCR sequences were removed and reads were trimmed to the CDR3 region, keeping CDR3s of at least 7 amino acids. The MANAFEST web app was used to pick out antigen-specific clonotypes by comparing their expansion in peptide wells with that in reference cultures. For clones to be considered positive, expansion at FDR<0.05 versus reference and all other wells, an odds ratio above 5, and a frequency above 0.1% in two replicate wells were required. Clonotypes significantly expanded in SARS-CoV-2 spike wells and in at least one common cold coronavirus spike condition were defined as cross-reactive. Levenshtein distance calculated with the stringdist R package was used to assess CDR3 similarity, and unrooted trees were constructed with ape in R 3.6.1. TCRdb carries this immuneACCESS record with in-frame sequences only. Its versions omit some clonotypes, under half of them owing to an unresolved V gene in the studies checked, with the rest unexplained. V, J and clone size are taken as reported in that table, and D and trimming were inferred from the DNA itself. Across this sample there are tens of thousands of clones, with 55% to 80% seen only once. Jointly, the top ten make up about 5.3% of the sample.

These data are taken from a study of vaccination effects on CD4 cells after COVID-19 (dated by TCRdb to between 2022 and 2023). About the investigation overall: Each participant received two doses of an mRNA SARS-CoV-2 vaccine, either BNT162b2 or mRNA-1273. The full study included around ten COVID-19 convalescent patients and a handful of SARS-CoV-2-naive healthy vaccine recipients. SARS-CoV-2 spike-specific CD4+ TCR repertoires from before and after mRNA vaccination were compared in COVID-19 convalescent patients and in infection-naive vaccine recipients. Cultures from other donors in the study were sequenced using the Oncomine TCR Beta short-read assay on an Illumina iSeq 100.

The paper's findings and limits, for the study overall: Only a small number of convalescent patients were included, and no early post-infection timepoints were available, which limited the study. Marked clonal contraction was observed in both infection-induced and vaccine-induced clones at late post-vaccination timepoints, consistent with waning T cell responses. In healthy vaccine recipients, vaccine-induced clones were almost all SARS-CoV-2 mono-reactive, with only 1 of 255 being cross-reactive with common cold coronaviruses.

The sequence derives from a human donor who received a COVID-19 vaccine. The sequenced sample was CD4+ T cells from PBMCs cultured with SARS-CoV-2 spike peptides, obtained before COVID-19 vaccination. What the cell subset or site label conveys for this sample: SARS-CoV-2 spike overlapping peptide pool stimulation.

The CDR3 sequence is CASSPGRMVNTGELFF. Read as DNA, the sequence is TGTGCCAGCAGCCCAGGACGGATGGTCAACACCGGGGAGCTGTTTTTT. The sequence joins TRBV7-7 to TRBJ2-2; the D gene identity is not certain. V is pared back by 5 bases and J by 2 bases, with 15 bases lying between the germline termini. CDR1 and CDR2 are drawn from the germline V gene (reference sequence): SSHAT, FNYEAQ. Reading from cysteine to phenylalanine, the CDR3 counts 16 amino acids. Here the CDR3 DNA is all that survives: 48 bases in frame from base 1.